One and the same sample provided the 25 T cell receptor beta chains below, sequenced in a study of cytomegalovirus exposure and HLA in healthy donors. Both 60 Vbeta primers and 13 Jbeta primers went into the PCR. Clones were sequenced by immunoSEQ multiplex PCR, and TCRdb holds only the in-frame ones, with some missing. The table includes more than 95,000 clones, approximately 9.4% detected once. Sequencing was done on a sample of PBMCs. Receptors were obtained from a young man in good health and CMV-seronegative.

The chain employs TRBV28 and TRBJ1-1; no reliable D call. Trimming cost V 7 bases and J 0 bases, with 12 bases left between them. Germline V gene lookup returns CDR1 MDHEN and CDR2 SYDVKM. The CDR3 runs 14 residues. CDR3 coding DNA: TGTGCCAGCACCTTCGGACTCATGAACACTGAAGCTTTCTTT. Protein sequence: CASTFGLMNTEAFF.

The chain recombines TRBV5-4 with TRBJ2-7, with D perhaps TRBD2 (5 bases). The V and J ends lost 0 bases and 3 bases respectively, with 19 bases between them. There are 17 residues in the CDR3. Looked up from germline, CDR1 is SGHNT and CDR2 is YYREEE (reference sequence). The CDR3 sequence: CASSLGGSGGTYYEQYF. The CDR3 coding sequence is TGTGCCAGCAGCTTGGGCGGGTCGGGCGGCACCTACTACGAGCAGTACTTC.

This clone has more than one count but fewer than ten. The chain uses TRBV9 and TRBJ2-7; TRBD2 agrees at 11 bases. Per germline, CDR1 SGDLS and CDR2 YYNGEE. The ends lost 4 bases at V and 0 bases at J; junction bases unmatched: 6. The length of the CDR3 is 16 residues. The chain's CDR3 is CASSPTGTSGSYEQYF. Written as DNA, the CDR3 is TGTGCCAGCAGCCCTACCGGGACTAGCGGCTCCTACGAGCAGTACTTC.

This clone was seen more than once but under ten times. The chain couples TRBV30 to TRBJ2-5; TRBD1 might be the D (5 bases). The J call is uncertain, as TRBJ2-7 better fits the DNA end. Germline V gene lookup returns CDR1 GTSNPN and CDR2 SVGIG (reference sequence). The CDR3 spans 16 residues. Here the CDR3 reads CAWKVGGQGRSYEQYF. CDR3 in DNA: TGTGCCTGGAAGGTGGGTGGGCAGGGTCGGTCCTACGAGCAGTACTTC.

This clone was seen only a few times. V gene TRBV9 combines with J gene TRBJ2-2; 7 nucleotides match TRBD1. V shed 3 bases and J 1 base; nucleotides not matched to a gene: 12. CDR3 size: 18 residues. Germline V gene lookup returns CDR1 SGDLS and CDR2 YYNGEE. CDR3 nucleotides: TGTGCCAGCAGCGGAGGGGGCTCCTGGACAAGGAACACCGGGGAGCTGTTTTTT. The encoded protein is CASSGGGSWTRNTGELFF.

This clone was observed a few times. This rearrangement joins TRBV5-1 to TRBJ2-1; 10 bases match TRBD1. The CDR3 spans 16 residues. The ends lost 1 base at V and 3 bases at J; junction bases unmatched: 4. Germline V gene data show CDR1 as SGHRS and CDR2 as YFSETQ. Here the CDR3 DNA reads TGCGCCAGCAGCTTGAGCCGGACAGGGGGCTACAATGAGCAGTTCTTC. Encoded protein: CASSLSRTGGYNEQFF. The full variable domain, completed using reference TRBV5-1 and TRBJ2-1, is KAGVTQTPRYLIKTRGQQVTLSCSPISGHRSVSWYQQTPGQGLQFLFEYFSETQRNKGNFPGRFSGRQFSNSRSEMNVSTLELGDSALYLCASSLSRTGGYNEQFFGPGTRLTVL.

This clone turned up a few times. The V gene is TRBV28, the J gene TRBJ1-2; D is undetermined. Germline V CDR1 and CDR2: MDHEN, SYDVKM. The CDR3 spans 13 residues. The ends were cut back, 1 base at V and 0 bases at J, with 3 bases in the middle. The CDR3 region is CASSLSSNYGYTF. The CDR3 DNA reads TGTGCCAGCAGTTTATCCTCTAACTATGGCTACACCTTC.

The chain couples TRBV5-6 to TRBJ2-5; tentative D call: TRBD2 (5 bases). With 1 base removed from V and 11 bases from J, the gap between germline ends came to 12 bases. Per germline, CDR1 SGHDT and CDR2 YYEEEE. The CDR3 is 12 amino acids. The CDR3 nucleotides are TGTGCCAGCAGCTTGTTTTACGGGGAGCAGTACTTC. Its translation: CASSLFYGEQYF.

This clone was seen a few times. The CDR3 DNA reads TGTGCCAGCAGCCTTGCAGGGGGGTTAAACTATGGCTACACCTTC. Protein sequence: CASSLAGGLNYGYTF. The chain combines TRBV9 with TRBJ1-2; 7 nucleotides align to TRBD1. After removal of 4 bases from V and 2 bases from J, the junction contained 8 bases not matched to a gene. In germline, CDR1 is SGDLS, CDR2 YYNGEE. This CDR3 comprises 15 residues.

This clone turned up a few times. The chain couples TRBV6-1 to TRBJ2-1; perhaps TRBD2 as D (6 bases). The length of the CDR3 is 15 residues. The V end lost 0 bases, the J end lost 0 bases, and 6 bases lay between the germline ends. The germline V gene encodes CDR1 MNHNS and CDR2 SASEGT. CDR3 loop: CASSEAGGSYNEQFF. For the CDR3, the DNA is TGTGCCAGCAGTGAAGCGGGGGGCTCCTACAATGAGCAGTTCTTC.

The sample holds a few counts of this clone. The chain recombines TRBV29-1 with TRBJ2-5, with D hard to call. Trimming removed 0 bases at V and 4 bases at J, with 6 bases between. The CDR3 loop spans 12 amino acids. Germline CDR1 and CDR2: SQVTM and ANQGSEA. CDR3 loop: CSVEELPETQYF. CDR3 nucleotides: TGCAGCGTTGAAGAACTGCCAGAGACCCAGTACTTC.

In this sample, this clone turned up a few times. The DNA for the CDR3 is TGTGCCAGCAGTTCGGTGGGGACTGCCCGAGAGCAGTACTTC. It translates to CASSSVGTAREQYF. This chain links TRBV2 with TRBJ2-7, with D perhaps matching TRBD2 (6 bases). V lost 5 bases to trimming and J lost 7 bases, with 18 bases between them. Germline CDR1 reads SNHLY; CDR2 reads FYNNEI. The CDR3 loop spans 14 amino acids.

In this sample, this clone turned up a few times. As DNA, the CDR3 is TGTGCCAGCAGTTCACAGGGGGGTAGCAATCAGCCCCAGCATTTT. This gives the protein CASSSQGGSNQPQHF. The chain uses TRBV28 and TRBJ1-5; 8 nucleotides align to TRBD1. J was trimmed by 0 bases and V by 4 bases; bases with no gene match: 2. The CDR3 is 15 residues long. Germline values: CDR1 MDHEN, CDR2 SYDVKM.

This rearrangement joins TRBV5-6 to TRBJ2-3; 9 bases align to TRBD2. In germline, CDR1 is SGHDT, CDR2 YYEEEE. V shed 3 bases and J 1 base; nucleotides not matched to a gene: 9. The CDR3 loop spans 17 amino acids. DNA of the CDR3: TGTGCCAGCAGCTGGGGCACCGGCGGGGGGGGCACAGATACGCAGTATTTT. Translating it yields CASSWGTGGGGTDTQYF.

The V and J genes are TRBV4-1 and TRBJ1-1, with TRBD1 as a possible D gene (6 bases). V gave up 3 bases and J gave up 0 bases, with 11 bases separating them. The CDR3 consists of 15 residues. Germline assignment: CDR1 MGHRA and CDR2 YSYEKL. CDR3 DNA sequence: TGCGCCAGCAGCCAGGGGGGGCGGATGAACACTGAAGCTTTCTTT. Residues: CASSQGGRMNTEAFF.

V usage is TRBV7-2 and J usage is TRBJ2-7; possible D gene TRBD1, 6 bases. The length of the CDR3 is 14 residues. Germline V gives CDR1 SGHTA, CDR2 FQGNSA. V was shortened by 7 bases and J by 3 bases, with 16 bases between the two germline ends. The DNA for the CDR3 is TGTGCCAGCAAAAACTCCCGGGACAACTACGAGCAGTACTTC. Translation: CASKNSRDNYEQYF.

This clone was recorded a few times. CDR3 coding DNA: TGTGCCTGGAGTGGACCACTAGCGGGAGGCATAGGCTCCTACAATGAGCAGTTCTTC. Translation gives CAWSGPLAGGIGSYNEQFF. The chain links TRBV30 to TRBJ2-1; 12 bases line up with TRBD2. The CDR3 has 19 amino acids. With 1 base clipped from V and 0 bases from J, the junction kept 10 bases outside the gene matches. Germline V gives CDR1 GTSNPN, CDR2 SVGIG (reference sequence). Looking up the rest from reference TRBV30 and TRBJ2-1 gives the full variable domain: SQTIHQWPATLVQPVGSPLSLECTVEGTSNPNLYWYRQAAGRGLQLLFYSVGIGQISSEVPQNLSASRPQDRQFILSSKKLLLSDSGFYLCAWSGPLAGGIGSYNEQFFGPGTRLTVL.

This chain links TRBV15 with TRBJ2-1; a possible D gene is TRBD1 (5 bases). Deletions cut 4 bases from V and 0 bases from J, with 19 bases between. Germline V gene sequence: CDR1 LNHNV, CDR2 YYDKDF (reference sequence). The CDR3 extends over 18 amino acids. CDR3: CATSTVPPLGVSYNEQFF. CDR3 nucleotides: TGTGCCACCAGCACCGTTCCCCCGTTAGGGGTCTCCTACAATGAGCAGTTCTTC. The variable domain in full, completed from reference TRBV15 and TRBJ2-1, reads DAMVIQNPRYQVTQFGKPVTLSCSQTLNHNVMYWYQQKSSQAPKLLFHYYDKDFNNEADTPDNFQSRRPNTSFCFLDIRSPGLGDTAMYLCATSTVPPLGVSYNEQFFGPGTRLTVL.

The chain recombines TRBV7-2 with TRBJ2-3; D perhaps matches TRBD2 (5 bases). Trimming stripped 1 base from V and 4 bases from J, with 12 bases between. CDR1 and CDR2 from the germline V gene are SGHTA and FQGNSA. The CDR3 is 15 residues long. The CDR3 nucleotides read TGTGCCAGCAGCTTAGTCGAGGGTAGTGCAGATACGCAGTATTTT. It is translated as CASSLVEGSADTQYF.

This clone appeared a few times. This sequence joins TRBV18 and TRBJ1-6; 7 positions agree with TRBD1. Looked up from germline, CDR1 is KGHSH and CDR2 is LQKENI. J gave up 7 bases and V 2 bases, and 5 bases lay outside the gene matches. The CDR3 contains 15 residues. The CDR3 here is CASSPAGQLNSPLHF. For the CDR3, the DNA is TGTGCCAGCTCACCAGCGGGACAGTTAAATTCACCCCTCCACTTT.

CDR3 sequence (DNA): TGTGCCAGCAGCTGGGGACAGGGGGCATACGAGCAGTACTTC. Amino acids: CASSWGQGAYEQYF. The rearrangement links TRBV11-3 to TRBJ2-7; TRBD1 matches 12 bases. Germline lookup yields CDR1 SGHNT and CDR2 YENEEA. The CDR3 is made up of 14 amino acids. V lost 4 bases to trimming and J lost 4 bases; unmatched junction nucleotides: 2.

The chain has TRBV7-9 and TRBJ1-2; 7 positions agree with TRBD1. The ends lost 1 base at V and 8 bases at J; junction bases unmatched: 7. Germline V CDR1 and CDR2: SEHNR, FQNEAQ (reference sequence). The CDR3 consists of 14 residues. The CDR3 is CASSLVQDRRGYTF. DNA for the CDR3: TGTGCCAGCAGCTTAGTTCAGGACAGGCGGGGCTACACCTTC.

The chain joins TRBV25-1 to TRBJ2-3; the D gene is possibly TRBD1 (5 bases). The CDR3 sequence is 17 residues long. Germline CDR1 MGHDK, CDR2 SYGVNS. Trimming removed 3 bases at V and 4 bases at J, with 20 bases between. The CDR3 reads CASSDLSPGMMADTQYF. As DNA, the CDR3 is TGTGCCAGCAGTGATCTCAGTCCAGGGATGATGGCAGATACGCAGTATTTT.

This clone occurred a few times. This chain links TRBV28 with TRBJ1-5; D might be TRBD1 (6 bases). Germline V gives CDR1 MDHEN, CDR2 SYDVKM. The length of the CDR3 is 13 residues. V was shortened by 7 bases and J by 7 bases, with 14 bases between the two germline ends. Here the CDR3 reads CASISGAKQPQHF. The CDR3 DNA follows: TGTGCCAGCATCTCAGGGGCGAAGCAGCCCCAGCATTTT. The entire variable domain, with the rest obtained from reference TRBV28 and TRBJ1-5, is as follows: DVKVTQSSRYLVKRTGEKVFLECVQDMDHENMFWYRQDPGLGLRLIYFSYDVKMKEKGDIPEGYSVSREKKERFSLILESASTNQTSMYLCASISGAKQPQHFGDGTRLSIL.

The chain joins TRBV7-2 to TRBJ1-3; maybe TRBD1 (5 bases). The CDR3 runs 15 residues. V was cut by 5 bases and J by 4 bases, with 15 bases left in between. Germline values: CDR1 SGHTA, CDR2 FQGNSA. CDR3 sequence: CASSQRGVIGNTIYF. CDR3 nucleotide sequence: TGTGCCAGCAGCCAGCGGGGGGTGATAGGAAACACCATATATTTT. Looking up the rest from reference TRBV7-2 and TRBJ1-3 gives the full variable domain: GAGVSQSPSNKVTEKGKDVELRCDPISGHTALYWYRQSLGQGLEFLIYFQGNSAPDKSGLPSDRFSAERTGGSVSTLTIQRTQQEDSAVYLCASSQRGVIGNTIYFGEGSWLTVV.